The source of this T cell receptor (beta chain) is a study of CD8+ T cells in alopecia areata listed by TCRdb under 2018. Regarding the complete study: The treated patients took part in an open-label pilot trial in which moderate-to-severe alopecia areata was treated with oral tofacitinib at 5 to 10 mg twice daily. Tofacitinib was given for 6 to 18 months, followed by 6 months of follow-up off drug to assess delayed response and recurrence. To study T cell clonal expansion in alopecia areata, the researchers applied high-throughput TCRbeta sequencing to both the C3H/HeJ mouse model and human patients. On the human side, TCRbeta sequencing was run on scalp tissue and on sorted CD4+ and CD8+ peripheral blood T cells from healthy controls and from alopecia areata patients with either patchy or totalis/universalis disease. Biopsies were taken from tofacitinib-treated patients at baseline and again at 4 and 24 weeks into treatment, and several of those patients also had a later scalp biopsy. Scalp clonality was compared across normal scalp (n=4), patchy alopecia areata scalp (n=8), and alopecia totalis/universalis scalp (n=8). The RNA source kit depended on sample type: the PAXgene miRNA kit for fixed scalp, the miRNeasy kit for PBMCs, and the RNeasy kit for mouse skin. TCRbeta CDR3 regions were amplified by immunoSEQ multiplex PCR with 35 Vbeta forward and 13 Jbeta reverse primers. The full study reports these points: Shared TCR sequences between patients were less evident than in mice, which may be partly attributable to HLA diversity in the patient population. Compared with normal scalp, lesional scalp had higher clonality and more expanded CD8+ clones, particularly in alopecia totalis/universalis, a pattern that suggests antigenic drive. Resident alphabeta T cells in normal human skin are also sequenced, complicating scalp TCR repertoire analysis, unlike mouse skin dominated by gammadelta T cells.

The intended sense of this specimen's time point label: baseline before oral tofacitinib. Lesional scalp punch biopsies and peripheral blood were collected from alopecia areata patients. PBMCs were isolated by density centrifugation and stained for CD3, CD4 and CD8, and CD4+ and CD8+ T cells were sorted on a FACSAria. About this clone itself: There is no known antigen for this receptor. Per-nucleotide qualities are absent, and no much larger clonotype sits a single base away.

Library prep was done by the immunoSEQ multiplex PCR assay. RNA was extracted from all samples and reverse transcribed into cDNA as template for TCR sequencing. First-strand cDNA was synthesized using SuperScript III with a 2:1 mix of oligo-dT and random hexamers. A synthetic immune receptor repertoire was used to measure amplification bias, and any remaining bias was corrected computationally. For the original study's pipeline: Raw reads were preprocessed to remove errors, and CDR3 was defined by IMGT conventions from the conserved cysteine to phenylalanine. Clonality was calculated as 1 minus Shannon entropy normalized by log2 of the number of productive unique TCRs. CD4 or CD8 identity of scalp clones was inferred by cross-referencing scalp TCRbeta sequences with sorted blood CD4 and CD8 repertoires. This is the immuneACCESS table as TCRdb keeps it, with only in-frame sequences that have V and J called. A part of the clones is gone; compared with another copy, unresolved V genes explain less than half, and the rest is unexplained. The DNA gave D and trimming, while V, J and clone size come from that table. The sample table holds over 200,000 clones, of which 50% to 65% were seen once. The top ten clonotypes cover under 0.5% of the sample.

Including cysteine and phenylalanine, the CDR3 has 12 amino acids. Only CDR3 DNA is held: 36 bases, read in frame from base 1. Looking up the germline V gene yields CDR1 SGHTA and CDR2 FQGNSA. The trim is 5 bases for V and 7 bases for J, with a gap of 6 bases between the germline ends. Recombination linked TRBV7-2 to TRBJ1-6, with the identity of the D gene unclear. The clonotype comes from a human donor with alopecia areata. The specimen comprised CD4+ T cells sorted from blood, sampled at week 0. The CDR3 amino acid sequence is: CASSVQNSPLHF. The nucleotides read TGTGCCAGCAGCGTACAGAATTCACCCCTCCACTTT.